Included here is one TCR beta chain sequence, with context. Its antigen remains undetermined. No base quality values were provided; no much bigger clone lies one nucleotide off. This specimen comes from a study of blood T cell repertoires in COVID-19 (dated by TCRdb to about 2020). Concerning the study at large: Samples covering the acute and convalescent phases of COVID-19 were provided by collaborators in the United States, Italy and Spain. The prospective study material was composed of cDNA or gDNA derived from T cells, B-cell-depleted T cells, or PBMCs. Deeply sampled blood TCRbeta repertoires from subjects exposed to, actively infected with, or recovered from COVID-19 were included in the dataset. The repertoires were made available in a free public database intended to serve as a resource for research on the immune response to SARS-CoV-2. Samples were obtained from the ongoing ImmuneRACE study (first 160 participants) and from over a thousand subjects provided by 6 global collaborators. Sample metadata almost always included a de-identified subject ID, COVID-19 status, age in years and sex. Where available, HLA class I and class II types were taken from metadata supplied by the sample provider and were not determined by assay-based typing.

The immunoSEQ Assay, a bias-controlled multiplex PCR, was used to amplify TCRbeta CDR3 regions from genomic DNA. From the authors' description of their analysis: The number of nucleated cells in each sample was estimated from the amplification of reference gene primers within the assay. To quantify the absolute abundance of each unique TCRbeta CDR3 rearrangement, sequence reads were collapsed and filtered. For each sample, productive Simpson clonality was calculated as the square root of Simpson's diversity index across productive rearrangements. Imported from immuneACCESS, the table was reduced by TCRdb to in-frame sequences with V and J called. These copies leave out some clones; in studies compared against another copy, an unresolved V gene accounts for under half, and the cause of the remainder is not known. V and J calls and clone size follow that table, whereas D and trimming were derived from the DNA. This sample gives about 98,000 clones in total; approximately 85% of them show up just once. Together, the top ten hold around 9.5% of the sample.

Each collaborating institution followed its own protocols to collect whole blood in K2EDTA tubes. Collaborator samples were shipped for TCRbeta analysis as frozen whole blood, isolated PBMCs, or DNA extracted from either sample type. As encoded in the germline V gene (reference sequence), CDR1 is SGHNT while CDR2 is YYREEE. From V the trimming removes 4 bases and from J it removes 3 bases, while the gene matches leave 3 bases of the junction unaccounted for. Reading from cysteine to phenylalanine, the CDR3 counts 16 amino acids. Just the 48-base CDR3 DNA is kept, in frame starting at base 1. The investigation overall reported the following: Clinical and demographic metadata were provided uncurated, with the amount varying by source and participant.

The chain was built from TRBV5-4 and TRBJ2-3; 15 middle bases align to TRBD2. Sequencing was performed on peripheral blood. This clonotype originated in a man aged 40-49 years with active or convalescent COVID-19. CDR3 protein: CASSTGLAGGTDTQYF. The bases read TGTGCCAGCAGCACCGGACTAGCGGGGGGGACAGATACGCAGTATTTT.